This TCR beta chain was profiled in a study of glioma-infiltrating T cells after dendritic cell vaccination. The study, taken as a whole, reports: TCR clonality showed no direct relationship with survival.

PBMC sampling occurred before vaccination, two weeks after the third dose, and at progression. Unmatched junction bases numbered 12, after V lost 3 bases and J lost 6 bases. The length of the CDR3 is 17 residues. Per germline, CDR1 KGHSH and CDR2 LQKENI. On this clone itself: Its antigen is unknown.

Sequencing was performed with immunoSEQ multiplex PCR; in TCRdb, only in-frame clones are kept and a portion is missing. The sample holds tens of thousands of clones; roughly 82% are singletons and the top ten take 2.1%. Sample: blood, taken before dendritic cell vaccination. The genes are TRBV18 and TRBJ2-3; 10 bases map to TRBD2. The clonotype originates from a human donor with glioblastoma. Here the CDR3 reads CASSPSQGAGGADTQYF. In DNA form, the CDR3 reads TGTGCCAGCTCACCTTCCCAAGGAGCGGGAGGGGCGGATACGCAGTATTTT.